The next 27 T cell receptor beta chains were all read from a single sample in a study of shared clonotypes between healthy human individuals. Sequencing used immunoSEQ multiplex PCR; TCRdb keeps in-frame clones, though not all of them. Of a few million clones listed, around 95% were seen once; the top ten hold about 0.13%. The sample consisted of naive CD4+ T cells sorted from blood. Subset reported: CD45RA+ positively selected. These receptors were collected from a man between 18 and 29 years old in good health.

This chain joins TRBV6-5 and TRBJ1-1; D not resolved. CDR1 and CDR2 from the germline V gene are MNHEY and SVGAGI. CDR3 length: 14 amino acids. Trimming shortened V by 7 bases and J by 0 bases, and 12 bases separated the two germline ends. Written as DNA, the CDR3 is TGTGCCAGCAAAGGGCAGAGTATGAACACTGAAGCTTTCTTT. Residues: CASKGQSMNTEAFF.

The V gene is TRBV11-1, the J gene TRBJ2-5; D gene uncertain. The CDR3 sequence is 12 residues long. Trimming took off 5 bases at V and 1 base at J, with 5 bases between the two ends. From germline, CDR1 is SGHAT and CDR2 FQDESV (reference sequence). DNA of the CDR3: TGTGCCAGCAGCCTTACCCAAGAGACCCAGTACTTC. This encodes CASSLTQETQYF. Using reference TRBV11-1 and TRBJ2-5 for the parts outside the CDR3, the full variable domain is EAEVAQSPRYKITEKSQAVAFWCDPISGHATLYWYRQILGQGPELLVQFQDESVVDDSQLPKDRFSAERLKGVDSTLKIQPAELGDSAMYLCASSLTQETQYFGPGTRLLVL.

This chain connects TRBV5-1 to TRBJ2-7; D is unresolved. The CDR3 spans 13 residues. The ends were cut back, 1 base at V and 1 base at J, with 6 bases in the middle. CDR1 is SGHRS, CDR2 YFSETQ, per germline. CDR3: CASSLLPSYEQYF. CDR3 nucleotide sequence: TGCGCCAGCAGCTTGTTGCCTTCCTACGAGCAGTACTTC. Supplemented by reference TRBV5-1 and TRBJ2-7, the full variable domain reads KAGVTQTPRYLIKTRGQQVTLSCSPISGHRSVSWYQQTPGQGLQFLFEYFSETQRNKGNFPGRFSGRQFSNSRSEMNVSTLELGDSALYLCASSLLPSYEQYFGPGTRLTVT.

The rearrangement joins TRBV25-1 to TRBJ1-1, with a tentative D call TRBD1 (6 bases). Trimming shortened V by 4 bases and J by 3 bases, and 12 bases separated the two germline ends. Germline V gene lookup returns CDR1 MGHDK and CDR2 SYGVNS. CDR3 size: 14 residues. CDR3 coding DNA: TGTGCCAGCAGTGCACAGGGCCGGGACACTGAAGCTTTCTTT. Translation gives CASSAQGRDTEAFF.

Remarks on this clone: The sample contains more than one DNA sequence encoding this CDR3. The chain employs TRBV30 and TRBJ2-7; 7 nucleotides agree with TRBD2. V dropped 1 base and J dropped 3; count of bases not matched to a gene: 0. This CDR3 is built from 12 residues. CDR1 is GTSNPN and CDR2 is SVGIG in the germline V gene (reference sequence). The CDR3 reads CAWSGGGYEQYF. The CDR3 DNA sequence: TGTGCCTGGAGTGGCGGGGGCTACGAGCAGTACTTC.

The V gene is TRBV18, the J gene TRBJ2-7; unclear D gene. With 1 base removed from V and 5 bases from J, the gap between germline ends came to 6 bases. Germline V CDR1 and CDR2: KGHSH, LQKENI. The CDR3 sequence is 12 residues long. The CDR3 sequence: CASSPREHEQYF. As DNA, the CDR3 is TGTGCCAGCTCACCACGTGAGCACGAGCAGTACTTC. The full variable domain, its missing parts supplied by reference TRBV18 and TRBJ2-7, is NAGVMQNPRHLVRRRGQEARLRCSPMKGHSHVYWYRQLPEEGLKFMVYLQKENIIDESGMPKERFSAEFPKEGPSILRIQQVVRGDSAAYFCASSPREHEQYFGPGTRLTVT.

This chain connects TRBV28 to TRBJ2-7; the D gene is possibly TRBD2 (5 bases). The V and J ends lost 2 bases and 6 bases respectively, with 17 bases between them. The germline gives CDR1 MDHEN, CDR2 SYDVKM. The CDR3 is 15 residues long. CDR3 protein: CASSLGGSGSGEQYF. The CDR3 DNA follows: TGTGCCAGCAGTTTAGGAGGATCAGGCTCGGGCGAGCAGTACTTC.

This clone was detected once. CDR3 in amino acids: CASSQELVAGASYEQYF. The CDR3 nucleotides are TGCGCCAGCAGCCAAGAGCTCGTAGCGGGAGCGTCCTACGAGCAGTACTTC. The rearrangement uses TRBV4-3 and TRBJ2-7, with 9 bases aligning to TRBD2. This CDR3 spans 17 amino acids. The V segment lost 0 bases and the J segment 1 base; nucleotides outside the gene matches: 7. Germline V gene lookup returns CDR1 LGHNA and CDR2 YSLEER.

Concerning this clone: One end of the junction fails to match germline, which may point to a read error. The CDR3 bases are TGTGCCAGCAGAGAAGACAGCTCCAATTCACCCCTCCACTTT. Protein product: CASREDSSNSPLHF. This chain joins TRBV2 and TRBJ1-6; tentatively, D is TRBD1 (5 bases). CDR1 and CDR2 from the germline V gene are SNHLY and FYNNEI. This CDR3 contains 14 residues. Using reference TRBV2 and TRBJ1-6 for the parts outside the CDR3, the full variable domain is EPEVTQTPSHQVTQMGQEVILRCVPISNHLYFYWYRQILGQKVEFLVSFYNNEISEKSEIFDDQFSVERPDGSNFTLKIRSTKLEDSAMYFCASREDSSNSPLHFGNGTRLTVT.

The chain combines TRBV6-5 with TRBJ1-5; D call uncertain. The CDR3 consists of 14 residues. The germline V and J ends were trimmed by 6 bases and 5 bases, with 14 bases remaining between them. Germline assignment: CDR1 MNHEY and CDR2 SVGAGI. CDR3 loop: CASRNGPNDQPQHF. The DNA for the CDR3 is TGTGCCAGCAGAAATGGGCCAAATGATCAGCCCCAGCATTTT.

Comment on this clone: This sample also contains other DNA sequences that code for the same CDR3. The gene calls are TRBV7-2 and TRBJ2-3; D is unresolved. The germline V gene has CDR1 SGHTA and CDR2 FQGNSA. The V gene lost 5 bases and the J gene lost 0 bases, with 9 bases spanning the gap. CDR3 length: 14 residues. The CDR3 DNA is TGTGCCAGCAGCCCCGGTCCGAGCACAGATACGCAGTATTTT. It is translated as CASSPGPSTDTQYF.

The chain links TRBV5-4 to TRBJ2-7; 11 nucleotides match TRBD2. Germline values: CDR1 SGHNT, CDR2 YYREEE (reference sequence). The V segment lost 0 bases and the J segment 4 bases; nucleotides outside the gene matches: 6. CDR3 length: 16 residues. CDR3 nucleotides: TGTGCCAGCAGCTTGGGACTAGCGGGACTAGTTTACGAGCAGTACTTC. Amino acids: CASSLGLAGLVYEQYF.

The chain employs TRBV19 and TRBJ1-5; D unclear. Germline V lookup: CDR1 LNHDA, CDR2 SQIVND (reference sequence). This CDR3 is 12 amino acids long. The V end was cut by 4 bases, the J end by 7 bases, with 8 bases between. This CDR3 reads CASSTPRQPQHF. CDR3 in DNA: TGTGCCAGTAGTACACCCCGACAGCCCCAGCATTTT. Supplemented by reference TRBV19 and TRBJ1-5, the full variable domain reads DGGITQSPKYLFRKEGQNVTLSCEQNLNHDAMYWYRQDPGQGLRLIYYSQIVNDFQKGDIAEGYSVSREKKESFPLTVTSAQKNPTAFYLCASSTPRQPQHFGDGTRLSIL.

The chain uses TRBV10-3 and TRBJ2-5, with a weak D call TRBD2 (5 bases). V lost 0 bases to trimming and J lost 0 bases, with 8 bases between them. This CDR3 region has 15 residues. Germline V gene data show CDR1 as ENHRY and CDR2 as SYGVKD. This CDR3 reads CAISESRRDQETQYF. In nucleotides, the CDR3 is TGTGCCATCAGTGAGTCTCGGCGGGACCAAGAGACCCAGTACTTC.

The CDR3 here is CSAADSREAFF. CDR3 bases: TGCAGTGCTGCCGACAGCCGCGAAGCTTTCTTT. V is TRBV20-1 and J is TRBJ1-1; maybe TRBD1 (5 bases). Germline CDR1 and CDR2: DFQATT and SNEGSKA (reference sequence). CDR3 size: 11 residues. V lost 5 bases to trimming and J lost 8 bases, with 12 bases between them.

The rearrangement links TRBV29-1 to TRBJ2-1; D possibly corresponds to TRBD2 (5 bases). With 8 bases removed from V and 4 bases from J, the gap between germline ends came to 12 bases. Germline CDR1 and CDR2: SQVTM and ANQGSEA. The CDR3 has 12 residues. The CDR3 spells CSTRAEYNEQFF. The CDR3 DNA sequence: TGCAGCACGCGGGCCGAATACAATGAGCAGTTCTTC.

This clone showed up just a few times. The chain employs TRBV5-1 and TRBJ2-7; the match to TRBD2 covers 11 bases. Germline V gene sequence: CDR1 SGHRS, CDR2 YFSETQ. The CDR3 is 14 residues long. V shed 4 bases, J shed 3 bases, and the junction held 3 bases outside the gene matches. The CDR3 nucleotides are TGCGCCAGCAGCCCGGGACTAGCGGTCTACGAGCAGTACTTC. It yields the protein CASSPGLAVYEQYF.

This clone occurred once. The gene calls are TRBV18 and TRBJ1-1; D remains ambiguous. The CDR3 is 15 residues long. Per germline, CDR1 KGHSH and CDR2 LQKENI. V shed 0 bases and J shed 0 bases, with 8 bases lying between them. CDR3 sequence reads: CASSPPSQMNTEAFF. As DNA, the CDR3 is TGTGCCAGCTCACCACCGTCCCAGATGAACACTGAAGCTTTCTTT.

This clone was picked up one time. The V and J genes are TRBV7-3 and TRBJ1-2; 8 positions agree with TRBD1. CDR1 is SGHTA and CDR2 is FQGTGA in the germline V gene. The V gene end was trimmed by 6 bases and the J gene end by 8 bases; junction bases not matched to a gene: 11. The CDR3 spans 14 residues. CDR3 region: CASRLPGTGRGYTF. In DNA form, the CDR3 reads TGTGCCAGCAGACTACCCGGGACAGGAAGAGGCTACACCTTC. Based on the CDR3 plus reference TRBV7-3 and TRBJ1-2, the full variable domain is GAGVSQTPSNKVTEKGKYVELRCDPISGHTALYWYRQSLGQGPEFLIYFQGTGAADDSGLPNDRFFAVRPEGSVSTLKIQRTERGDSAVYLCASRLPGTGRGYTFGSGTRLTVV.

In its sample, this clone was seen once. The chain has TRBV30 and TRBJ1-2, with a possible D match to TRBD1 (5 bases). This CDR3 has 12 residues. The ends were cut back, 0 bases at V and 8 bases at J, with 10 bases in the middle. CDR1 and CDR2 from the germline V gene are GTSNPN and SVGIG (reference sequence). CDR3 in DNA: TGTGCCTGGAGTGTCCACAGGCTAGGCTACACCTTC. Translated: CAWSVHRLGYTF.

This clone was picked up one time. The CDR3 loop is CASSRIGMNTEAFF. As DNA, the CDR3 is TGTGCCAGCAGCCGGATTGGAATGAACACTGAAGCTTTCTTT. V is TRBV6-1 and J is TRBJ1-1; no definite D call. CDR1 and CDR2 from the germline V gene are MNHNS and SASEGT. This CDR3 is built from 14 residues. V lost 6 bases, J lost 0 bases, and 11 bases lay in between.

The chain uses TRBV7-2 and TRBJ2-5, with 7 nucleotides matching TRBD1. CDR1 and CDR2 (germline): SGHTA, FQGNSA. This CDR3 spans 13 amino acids. The V gene end was trimmed by 6 bases and the J gene end by 4 bases; junction bases not matched to a gene: 5. CDR3 in amino acids: CASRPTGAETQYF. CDR3 DNA: TGTGCCAGCAGACCCACAGGGGCAGAGACCCAGTACTTC.

This chain links TRBV2 with TRBJ2-7; 7 bases agree with TRBD1. Germline V gene lookup returns CDR1 SNHLY and CDR2 FYNNEI. Trimming cost V 7 bases and J 3 bases; bases outside gene matches: 6. The CDR3 has 13 amino acids. The CDR3 region is CASNKGAYYEQYF. The CDR3 region has the DNA TGTGCCAGCAATAAGGGGGCGTACTACGAGCAGTACTTC.

This clone appeared once. The genes are TRBV5-1 and TRBJ2-3; 13 positions match TRBD2. V was clipped by 4 bases and J by 1 base; unmatched bases: 6. This CDR3 is built from 17 residues. CDR1 and CDR2 (germline): SGHRS, YFSETQ. DNA for the CDR3: TGCGCCAGCAGCAAGGGACTAGCGGGATCGGGCACAGATACGCAGTATTTT. Amino acid sequence: CASSKGLAGSGTDTQYF.

The sample holds a few counts of this clone. This chain links TRBV6-1 with TRBJ1-2, with 9 bases matching TRBD1. V lost 4 bases, J lost 8 bases, and 8 bases stayed unmatched. Germline CDR1 reads MNHNS; CDR2 reads SASEGT. This CDR3 comprises 14 residues. CDR3: CASSALGQGWGYTF. The CDR3 DNA is TGTGCCAGCAGTGCTTTGGGACAGGGTTGGGGCTACACCTTC.

The chain joins TRBV10-2 to TRBJ2-2, with TRBD1 matching 11 bases. The germline V gene encodes CDR1 WSHSY and CDR2 SAAADI. This CDR3 contains 13 residues. Trimming at V came to 6 bases and at J to 6 bases, leaving 0 bases not matched to a gene. Written as DNA, the CDR3 is TGCGCCAGCAGGGGACAGGGGGCCGGGGAGCTGTTTTTT. It encodes CASRGQGAGELFF.

J is TRBJ1-1 and V is TRBV5-4; 8 bases are shared with TRBD1. Germline V gene data show CDR1 as SGHNT and CDR2 as YYREEE (reference sequence). The ends lost 4 bases at V and 10 bases at J; junction bases unmatched: 3. This CDR3 spans 11 amino acids. The CDR3 nucleotides are TGTGCCAGCAGCGCTGGGACAGGAGCTTTCTTT. It yields the protein CASSAGTGAFF.